This T cell receptor beta chain was identified during a study of cytomegalovirus exposure and HLA in healthy donors. General study points: Associated with cytomegalovirus, according to the listing, were about 160 TCR beta chains.

Researchers ran the PCR with 60 Vbeta and 13 Jbeta primers. Profiled with immunoSEQ multiplex PCR; TCRdb holds only in-frame clones, not every one. The sample has about 160,000 clones, 84% seen once. Germline values: CDR1 MDHEN, CDR2 SYDVKM. V lost 5 bases to trimming and J lost 0 bases, with 8 bases between them. The CDR3 loop spans 15 amino acids. With respect to this clone: Antigen unknown.

Sequenced material: PBMCs. This sequence originates from a boy younger than 10 in good health and CMV-seronegative. The V call is TRBV28, the J call TRBJ2-6; D is unresolved. CDR3 bases: TGTGCCAGCAGTCTCACGAGCTCTGGGGCCAACGTCCTGACTTTC. Amino acids: CASSLTSSGANVLTF.